This is a list of T cell receptor beta chains from one sample in a study of T cells in Graves' hyperthyroidism and ophthalmopathy. Each CDR3 protein gets one entry after TCRdb re-called the multiplex PCR reads with MiXCR. Seen here are some 400,000 distinct CDR3 sequences, approximately 14% observed once, and the top ten hold approximately 9.9%. Specimen: blood. The source of these receptors is a woman between 55 and 75 years old with Graves' hyperthyroidism. CDR3s include the opening cysteine and the closing phenylalanine or tryptophan. The D gene is left open where the match is weak. Clone size appears in some rows only: once, few, many, or a class for an expanded clone.

D gene: .
J gene: TRBJ1-2
clone size: many
V gene: TRBV6-2/TRBV6-3
CDR3 protein: CASSDRTPGYTF
CDR3 DNA: TGTGCCAGCAGTGACCGCACACCGGGCTACACCTTC

D gene: TRBD2
J gene: TRBJ2-1
clone size: many
V gene: TRBV7-3
CDR3 protein: CASSDSGRADNEQFF
CDR3 DNA: TGTGCCAGCAGCGATAGCGGGAGGGCCGACAATGAGCAGTTCTTC

D gene: TRBD2
J gene: TRBJ2-5
clone size: few
V gene: TRBV9
CDR3 protein: CASSKGLAATRAQYF
CDR3 DNA: TGTGCCAGCAGCAAGGGACTAGCGGCCACTCGGGCCCAGTACTTC

D gene: .
J gene: TRBJ2-1
clone size: .
V gene: TRBV7-9
CDR3 protein: CASSSQTYNEQFF
CDR3 DNA: TGTGCCAGCAGCTCCCAGACGTACAATGAGCAGTTCTTC

D gene: .
J gene: TRBJ2-4
clone size: .
V gene: TRBV28
CDR3 protein: CASRSPGRPSRNIQYF
CDR3 DNA: TGTGCCAGCAGATCGCCGGGGAGACCTTCCAGAAACATTCAGTACTTC

D gene: TRBD1
J gene: TRBJ1-1
clone size: many
V gene: TRBV12-3/TRBV12-4
CDR3 protein: CASSLTGRKNTEAFF
CDR3 DNA: TGTGCCAGCAGCTTGACAGGGAGGAAAAACACTGAAGCTTTCTTT

D gene: .
J gene: TRBJ1-1
clone size: many
V gene: TRBV18
CDR3 protein: CASSQDGNTEAFF
CDR3 DNA: TGTGCCAGCTCACAGGACGGGAACACTGAAGCTTTCTTT

D gene: .
J gene: TRBJ1-1
clone size: many
V gene: TRBV20-1
CDR3 protein: CSARGPENTEAFF
CDR3 DNA: TGCAGTGCTAGAGGACCAGAGAACACTGAAGCTTTCTTT

D gene: .
J gene: TRBJ2-5
clone size: many
V gene: TRBV2
CDR3 protein: CASSEREETQYF
CDR3 DNA: TGTGCCAGCAGTGAGCGGGAAGAGACCCAGTACTTC

D gene: .
J gene: TRBJ2-3
clone size: few
V gene: TRBV29-1
CDR3 protein: CSVDAGADTQYF
CDR3 DNA: TGCAGCGTTGACGCAGGGGCAGATACGCAGTATTTT

D gene: .
J gene: TRBJ2-1
clone size: many
V gene: TRBV7-8
CDR3 protein: CASSPGRMVDEQFF
CDR3 DNA: TGTGCCAGCAGCCCGGGGCGGATGGTCGATGAGCAGTTCTTC

D gene: TRBD2
J gene: TRBJ2-7
clone size: many
V gene: TRBV5-4
CDR3 protein: CASSRGGGSDEQYF
CDR3 DNA: TGTGCCAGCAGCCGTGGGGGAGGGAGCGACGAGCAGTACTTC

D gene: .
J gene: TRBJ1-1
clone size: many
V gene: TRBV3-1
CDR3 protein: CASSQGSQEAFF
CDR3 DNA: TGTGCCAGCAGCCAAGGATCGCAGGAAGCTTTCTTT

D gene: .
J gene: TRBJ1-1
clone size: few
V gene: TRBV7-9
CDR3 protein: CASSPEGFEGLRPEAFF
CDR3 DNA: TGTGCCAGCAGCCCCGAGGGGTTTGAGGGTTTAAGACCTGAAGCTTTCTTT

D gene: .
J gene: TRBJ1-5
clone size: .
V gene: TRBV4-1
CDR3 protein: CASSQVAGSNQPQHF
CDR3 DNA: TGCGCCAGCAGCCAAGTGGCAGGGAGCAATCAGCCCCAGCATTTT

D gene: TRBD2
J gene: TRBJ2-2
clone size: few
V gene: TRBV19
CDR3 protein: CASSPTSGGGTGELFF
CDR3 DNA: TGTGCCAGTAGCCCCACTAGCGGGGGGGGCACCGGGGAGCTGTTTTTT